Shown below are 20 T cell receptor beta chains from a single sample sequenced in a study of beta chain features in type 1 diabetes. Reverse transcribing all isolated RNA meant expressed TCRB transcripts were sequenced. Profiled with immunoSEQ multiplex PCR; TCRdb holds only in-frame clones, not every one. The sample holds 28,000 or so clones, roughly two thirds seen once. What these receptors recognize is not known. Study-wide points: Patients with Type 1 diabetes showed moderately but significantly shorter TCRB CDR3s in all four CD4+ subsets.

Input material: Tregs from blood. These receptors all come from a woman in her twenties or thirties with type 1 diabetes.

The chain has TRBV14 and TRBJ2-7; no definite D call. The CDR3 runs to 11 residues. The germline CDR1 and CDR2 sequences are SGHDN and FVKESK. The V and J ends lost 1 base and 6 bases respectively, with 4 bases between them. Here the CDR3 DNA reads TGTGCCAGCAGCCAAGGAGCCGAGCAGTACTTC. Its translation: CASSQGAEQYF.

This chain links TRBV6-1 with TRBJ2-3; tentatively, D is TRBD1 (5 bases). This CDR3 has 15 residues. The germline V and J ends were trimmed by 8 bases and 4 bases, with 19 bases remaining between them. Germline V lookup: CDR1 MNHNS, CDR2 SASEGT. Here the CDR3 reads CASHTTGSRADTQYF. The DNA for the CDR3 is TGTGCCAGCCACACAACAGGTTCAAGAGCAGATACGCAGTATTTT.

CDR3 bases: TGTGCCAGCAGCTTAGCTTTACCCACAGGAGATCCCATCTCCTACGAGCAGTACTTC. Translating it yields CASSLALPTGDPISYEQYF. The genes are TRBV7-9 and TRBJ2-7; possible D gene TRBD1, 5 bases. V gave up 0 bases and J gave up 0 bases, with 21 bases separating them. Germline V gene lookup returns CDR1 SEHNR and CDR2 FQNEAQ (reference sequence). There are 19 residues in the CDR3.

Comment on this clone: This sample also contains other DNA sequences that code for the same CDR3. CDR3 region: CASSLDRDTEAFF. DNA of the CDR3: TGTGCCAGCAGTTTGGACAGGGACACTGAAGCTTTCTTT. The rearrangement links TRBV7-9 to TRBJ1-1; TRBD1 matches 8 bases. Germline loops: CDR1 SEHNR, CDR2 FQNEAQ (reference sequence). This CDR3 has 13 residues. Germline trimming cut 6 bases from V and 3 bases from J; bases unmatched to any gene: 3.

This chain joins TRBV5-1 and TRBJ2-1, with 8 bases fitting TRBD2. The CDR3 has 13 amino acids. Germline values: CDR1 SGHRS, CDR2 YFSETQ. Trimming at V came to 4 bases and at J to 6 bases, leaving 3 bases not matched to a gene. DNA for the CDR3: TGCGCCAGCAGCCTGGGACTAGTCAATGAGCAGTTCTTC. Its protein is CASSLGLVNEQFF.

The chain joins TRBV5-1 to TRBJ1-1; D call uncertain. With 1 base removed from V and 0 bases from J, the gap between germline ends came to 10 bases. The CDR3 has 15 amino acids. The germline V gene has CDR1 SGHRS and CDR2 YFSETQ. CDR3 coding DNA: TGCGCCAGCAGCTTGATGGTCGGGTTGAACACTGAAGCTTTCTTT. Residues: CASSLMVGLNTEAFF.

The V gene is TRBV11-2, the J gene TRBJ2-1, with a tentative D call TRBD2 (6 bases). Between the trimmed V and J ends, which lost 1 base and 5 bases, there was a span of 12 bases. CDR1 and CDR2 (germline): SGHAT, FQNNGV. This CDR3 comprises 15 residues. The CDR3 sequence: CASSLVAGYDNEQFF. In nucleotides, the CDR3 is TGTGCCAGCAGCTTAGTTGCGGGGTACGACAATGAGCAGTTCTTC.

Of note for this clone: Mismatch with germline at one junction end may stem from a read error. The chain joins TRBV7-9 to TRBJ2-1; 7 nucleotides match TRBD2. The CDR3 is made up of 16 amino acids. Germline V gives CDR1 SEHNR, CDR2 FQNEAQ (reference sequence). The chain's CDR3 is CASSLGSGRSHNEQFF. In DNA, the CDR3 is TGTGCCAGCAGCCTCGGTAGCGGGCGCTCCCACAATGAGCAGTTCTTC.

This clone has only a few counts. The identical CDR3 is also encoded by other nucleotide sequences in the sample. The CDR3 DNA sequence: TGTGCCAGCAGTCGCTACGAGCAGTACTTC. Amino acids: CASSRYEQYF. This chain joins TRBV28 and TRBJ2-7; D not resolved. The germline gives CDR1 MDHEN, CDR2 SYDVKM. CDR3 size: 10 residues. Trimming took 5 bases from V and 3 from J, leaving 2 bases between them.

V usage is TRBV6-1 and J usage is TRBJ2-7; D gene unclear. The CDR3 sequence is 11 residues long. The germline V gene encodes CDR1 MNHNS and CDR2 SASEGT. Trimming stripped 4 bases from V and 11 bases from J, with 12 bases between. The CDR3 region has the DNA TGTGCCAGCAGTGTTAGCTTCGGCGAGTACTTC. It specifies CASSVSFGEYF.

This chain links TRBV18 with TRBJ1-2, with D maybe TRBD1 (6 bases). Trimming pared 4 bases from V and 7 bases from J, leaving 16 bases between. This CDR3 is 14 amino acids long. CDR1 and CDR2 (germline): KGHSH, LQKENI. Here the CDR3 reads CASSLDGTKVGYTF. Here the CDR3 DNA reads TGTGCCAGCTCACTCGACGGGACAAAGGTTGGCTACACCTTC.

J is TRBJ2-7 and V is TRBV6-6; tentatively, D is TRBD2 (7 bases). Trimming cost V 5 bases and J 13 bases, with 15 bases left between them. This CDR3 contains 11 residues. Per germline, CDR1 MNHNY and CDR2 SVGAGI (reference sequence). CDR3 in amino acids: CASSETGRGYF. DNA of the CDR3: TGTGCCAGCAGTGAAACAGGGAGGGGTTACTTC.

The CDR3 region has the DNA TGCGCCAGCAGCGCAGGGGTTGTCGCGGAAAAACTGTTTTTT. Protein sequence: CASSAGVVAEKLFF. V is TRBV5-1 and J is TRBJ1-4; D possibly corresponds to TRBD1 (6 bases). Germline V lookup: CDR1 SGHRS, CDR2 YFSETQ. Trimming took off 4 bases at V and 8 bases at J, with 15 bases between the two ends. The CDR3 totals 14 residues.

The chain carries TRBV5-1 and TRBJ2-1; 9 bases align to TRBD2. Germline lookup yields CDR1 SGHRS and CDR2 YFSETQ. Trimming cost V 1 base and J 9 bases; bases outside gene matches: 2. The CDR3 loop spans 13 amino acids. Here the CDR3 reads CASSLQLAGEQFF. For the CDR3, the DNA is TGCGCCAGCAGCTTGCAACTAGCGGGTGAGCAGTTCTTC.

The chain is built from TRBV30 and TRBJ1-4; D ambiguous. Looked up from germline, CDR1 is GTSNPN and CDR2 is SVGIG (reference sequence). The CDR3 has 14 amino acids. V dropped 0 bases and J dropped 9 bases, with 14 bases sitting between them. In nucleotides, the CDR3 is TGTGCCTGGAGTGTAAGCCAGGTCCACCAAAAACTGTTTTTT. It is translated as CAWSVSQVHQKLFF.

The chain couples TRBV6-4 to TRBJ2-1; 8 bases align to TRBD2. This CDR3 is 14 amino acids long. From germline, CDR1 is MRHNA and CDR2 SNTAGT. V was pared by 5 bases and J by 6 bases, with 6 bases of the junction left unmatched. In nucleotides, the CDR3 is TGTGCCAGCAGTACGGGACTAGAGTCCAATGAGCAGTTCTTC. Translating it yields CASSTGLESNEQFF.

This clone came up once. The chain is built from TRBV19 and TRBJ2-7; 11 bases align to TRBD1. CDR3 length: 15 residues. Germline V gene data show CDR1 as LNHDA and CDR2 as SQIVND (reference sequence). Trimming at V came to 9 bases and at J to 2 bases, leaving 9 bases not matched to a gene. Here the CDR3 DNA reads TGTGCCAGCTCTCTCCGGGACAGGGGGACCTACGAGCAGTACTTC. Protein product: CASSLRDRGTYEQYF.

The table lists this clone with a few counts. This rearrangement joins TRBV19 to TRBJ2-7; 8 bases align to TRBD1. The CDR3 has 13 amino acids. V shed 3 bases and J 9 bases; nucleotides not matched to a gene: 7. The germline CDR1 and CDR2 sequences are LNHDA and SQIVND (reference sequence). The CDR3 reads CASSMLQGVVQYF. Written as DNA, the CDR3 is TGTGCCAGTAGTATGTTACAGGGGGTAGTGCAGTACTTC.

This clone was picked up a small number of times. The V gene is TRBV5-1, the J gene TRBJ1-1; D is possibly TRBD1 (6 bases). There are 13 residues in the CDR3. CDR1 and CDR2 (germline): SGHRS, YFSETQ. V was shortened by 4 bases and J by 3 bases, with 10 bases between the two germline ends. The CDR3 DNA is TGCGCCAGCAGCGGGGGCCTCGACACTGAAGCTTTCTTT. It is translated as CASSGGLDTEAFF.

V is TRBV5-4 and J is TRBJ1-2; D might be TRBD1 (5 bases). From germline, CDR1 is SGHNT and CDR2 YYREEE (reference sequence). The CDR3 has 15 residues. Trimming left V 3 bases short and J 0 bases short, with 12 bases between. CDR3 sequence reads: CASSSGGGANYGYTF. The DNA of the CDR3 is TGTGCCAGCAGCTCCGGGGGGGGAGCTAACTATGGCTACACCTTC.